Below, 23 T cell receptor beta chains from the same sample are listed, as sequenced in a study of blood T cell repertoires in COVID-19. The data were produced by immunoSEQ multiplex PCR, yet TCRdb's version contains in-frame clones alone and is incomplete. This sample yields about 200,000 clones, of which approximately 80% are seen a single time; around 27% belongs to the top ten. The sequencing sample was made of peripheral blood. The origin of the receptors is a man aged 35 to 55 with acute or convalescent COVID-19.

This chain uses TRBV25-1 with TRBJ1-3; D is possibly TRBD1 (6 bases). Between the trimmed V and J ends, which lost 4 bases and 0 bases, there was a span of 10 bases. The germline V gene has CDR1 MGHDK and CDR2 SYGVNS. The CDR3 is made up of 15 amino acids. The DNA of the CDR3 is TGTGCCAGCAGTGCGACAGGTGACTCTGGAAACACCATATATTTT. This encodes CASSATGDSGNTIYF.

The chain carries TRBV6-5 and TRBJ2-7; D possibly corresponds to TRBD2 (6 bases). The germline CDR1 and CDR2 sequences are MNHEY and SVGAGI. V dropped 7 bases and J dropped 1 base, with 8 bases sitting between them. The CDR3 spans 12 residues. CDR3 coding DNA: TGTGCCAGCACCGGACTATCCTACGAGCAGTACTTC. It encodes CASTGLSYEQYF.

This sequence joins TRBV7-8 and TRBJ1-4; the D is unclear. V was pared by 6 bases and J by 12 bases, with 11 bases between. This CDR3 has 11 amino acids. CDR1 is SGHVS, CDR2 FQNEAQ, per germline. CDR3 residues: CASSPRVELFF. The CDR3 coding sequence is TGTGCCAGCAGTCCCCGAGTTGAACTGTTTTTT. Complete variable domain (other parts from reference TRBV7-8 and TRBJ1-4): GAGVSQSPRYKVAKRGQDVALRCDPISGHVSLFWYQQALGQGPEFLTYFQNEAQLDKSGLPSDRFFAERPEGSVSTLKIQRTQQEDSAVYLCASSPRVELFFGSGTQLSVL.

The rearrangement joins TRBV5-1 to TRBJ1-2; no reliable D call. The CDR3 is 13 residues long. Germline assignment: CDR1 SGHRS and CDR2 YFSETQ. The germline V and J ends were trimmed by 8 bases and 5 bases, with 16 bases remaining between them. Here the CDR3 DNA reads TGCGCCAGTCCACCCGCGTCCGTTTATGGCTACACCTTC. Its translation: CASPPASVYGYTF.

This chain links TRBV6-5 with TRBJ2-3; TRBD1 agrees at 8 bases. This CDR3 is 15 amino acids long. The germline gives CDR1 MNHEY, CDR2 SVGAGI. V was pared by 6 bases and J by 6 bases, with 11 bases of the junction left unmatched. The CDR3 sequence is CASSAHQGADDTQYF. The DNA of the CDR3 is TGTGCCAGCAGCGCCCATCAGGGGGCGGATGATACGCAGTATTTT.

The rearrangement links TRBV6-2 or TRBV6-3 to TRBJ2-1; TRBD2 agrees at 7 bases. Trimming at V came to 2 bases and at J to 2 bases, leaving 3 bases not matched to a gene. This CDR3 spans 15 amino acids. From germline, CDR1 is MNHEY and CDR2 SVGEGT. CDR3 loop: CASSYGGGPYNEQFF. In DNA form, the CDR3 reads TGTGCCAGCAGTTACGGCGGGGGACCCTACAATGAGCAGTTCTTC.

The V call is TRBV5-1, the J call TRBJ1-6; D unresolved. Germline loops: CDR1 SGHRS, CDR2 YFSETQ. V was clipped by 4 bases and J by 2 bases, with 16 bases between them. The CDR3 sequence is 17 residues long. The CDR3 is CASSPLPVVTYNSPLHF. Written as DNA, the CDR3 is TGCGCCAGCAGCCCCTTGCCGGTCGTAACCTATAATTCACCCCTCCACTTT.

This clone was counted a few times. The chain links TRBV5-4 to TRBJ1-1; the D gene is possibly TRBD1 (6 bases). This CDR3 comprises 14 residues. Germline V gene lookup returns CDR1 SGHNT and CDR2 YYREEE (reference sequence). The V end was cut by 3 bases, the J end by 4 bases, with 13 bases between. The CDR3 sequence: CASSSRDTRTEAFF. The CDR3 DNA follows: TGTGCCAGCAGCTCCAGGGACACTCGCACTGAAGCTTTCTTT.

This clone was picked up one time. The CDR3 loop is CASSQSLGGNYGYTF. The CDR3 bases are TGTGCCAGCAGCCAAAGCTTGGGAGGAAACTATGGCTACACCTTC. The chain combines TRBV3-1 (or the pseudogene TRBV3-2) with TRBJ1-2; D is ambiguous. The V gene's germline CDR1 is LGHDT and CDR2 YNNKEL (reference sequence). With 2 bases removed from V and 2 bases from J, the gap between germline ends came to 12 bases. The CDR3 covers 15 residues.

CDR3 sequence reads: CASSRGTTLETQYF. As DNA, the CDR3 is TGTGCCAGCAGCAGAGGGACTACCTTAGAGACCCAGTACTTC. The V gene is TRBV11-2, the J gene TRBJ2-5; 7 bases fit TRBD2. Losses at the gene ends were 5 bases for V and 4 bases for J; bases not matched to a gene: 7. Germline values: CDR1 SGHAT, CDR2 FQNNGV. The CDR3 length is 14 residues.

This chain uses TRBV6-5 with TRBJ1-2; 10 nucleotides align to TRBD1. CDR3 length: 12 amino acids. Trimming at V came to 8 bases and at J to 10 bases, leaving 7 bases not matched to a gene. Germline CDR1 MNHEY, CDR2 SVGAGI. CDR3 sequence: CASFDRGPTYTF. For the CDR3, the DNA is TGTGCCAGCTTCGACAGGGGGCCCACCTACACCTTC.

This CDR3 reads CASSLQGTDEKLFF. The CDR3 region has the DNA TGTGCCAGCAGTCTACAGGGTACCGATGAAAAACTGTTTTTT. The chain carries TRBV2 and TRBJ1-4; perhaps TRBD1 as D (6 bases). V lost 5 bases, J lost 6 bases, and 13 bases lay in between. Germline-derived CDR1 and CDR2 are SNHLY and FYNNEI. CDR3 size: 14 residues.

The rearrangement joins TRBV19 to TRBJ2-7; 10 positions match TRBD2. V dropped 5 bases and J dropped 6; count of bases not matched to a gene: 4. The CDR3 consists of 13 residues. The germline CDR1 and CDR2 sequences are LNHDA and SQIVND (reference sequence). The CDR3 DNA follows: TGTGCCAGTAGTCCCGGGACTAGCGTCGAGCAGTACTTC. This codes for CASSPGTSVEQYF.

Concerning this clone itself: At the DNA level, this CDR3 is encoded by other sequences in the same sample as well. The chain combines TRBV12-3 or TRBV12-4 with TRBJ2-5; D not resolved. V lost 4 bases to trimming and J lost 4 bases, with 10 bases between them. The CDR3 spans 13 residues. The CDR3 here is CASSSGTGETQYF. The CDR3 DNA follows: TGTGCCAGCAGTTCCGGTACGGGAGAGACCCAGTACTTC.

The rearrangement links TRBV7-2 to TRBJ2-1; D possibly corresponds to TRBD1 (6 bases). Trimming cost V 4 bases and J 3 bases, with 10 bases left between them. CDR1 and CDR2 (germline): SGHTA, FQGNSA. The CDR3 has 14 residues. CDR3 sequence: CASSSWDNYNEQFF. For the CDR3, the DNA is TGTGCCAGCAGCTCGTGGGACAACTACAATGAGCAGTTCTTC.

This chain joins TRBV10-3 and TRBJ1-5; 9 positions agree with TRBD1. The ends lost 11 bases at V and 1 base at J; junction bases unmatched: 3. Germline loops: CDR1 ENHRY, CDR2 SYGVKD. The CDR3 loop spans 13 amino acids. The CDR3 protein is CASGTGSNQPQHF. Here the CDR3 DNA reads TGTGCCTCGGGGACAGGGAGCAATCAGCCCCAGCATTTT.

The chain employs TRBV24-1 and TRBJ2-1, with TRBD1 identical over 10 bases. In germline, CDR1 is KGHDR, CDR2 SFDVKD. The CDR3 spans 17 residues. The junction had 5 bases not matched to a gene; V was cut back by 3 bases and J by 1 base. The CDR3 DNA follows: TGTGCCACCAGTGATGACCGGACAGGGGGATCCTACAATGAGCAGTTCTTC. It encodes CATSDDRTGGSYNEQFF.

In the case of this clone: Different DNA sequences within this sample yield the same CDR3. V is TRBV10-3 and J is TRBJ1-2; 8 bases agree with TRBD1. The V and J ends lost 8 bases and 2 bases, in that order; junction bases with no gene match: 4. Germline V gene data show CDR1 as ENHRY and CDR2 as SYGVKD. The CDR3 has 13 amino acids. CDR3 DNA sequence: TGTGCCATCTCTGACAGGGGAAACTATGGCTACACCTTC. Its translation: CAISDRGNYGYTF.

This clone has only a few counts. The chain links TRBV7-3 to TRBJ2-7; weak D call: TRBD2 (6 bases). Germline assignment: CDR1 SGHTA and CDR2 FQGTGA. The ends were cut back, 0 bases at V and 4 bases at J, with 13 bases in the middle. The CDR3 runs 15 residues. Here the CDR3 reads CASSLTGDSLYEQYF. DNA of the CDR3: TGTGCCAGCAGCTTAACGGGGGACTCTCTTTACGAGCAGTACTTC.

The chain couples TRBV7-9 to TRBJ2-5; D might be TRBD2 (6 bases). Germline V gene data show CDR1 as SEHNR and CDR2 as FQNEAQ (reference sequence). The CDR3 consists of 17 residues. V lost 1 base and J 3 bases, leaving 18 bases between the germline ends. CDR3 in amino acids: CASSLGIRGTVEETQYF. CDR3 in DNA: TGTGCCAGCAGCTTAGGTATCCGGGGGACGGTAGAAGAGACCCAGTACTTC.

The CDR3 sequence is CASSLYRGEFNEQFF. CDR3 coding DNA: TGTGCCAGCAGCTTATACAGGGGCGAGTTTAATGAGCAGTTCTTC. The V gene is TRBV5-6, the J gene TRBJ2-1; 7 positions agree with TRBD1. The CDR3 sequence is 15 residues long. Germline CDR1 SGHDT, CDR2 YYEEEE. V trimming: 2 bases; J trimming: 7 bases; junction bases outside the gene matches: 9.

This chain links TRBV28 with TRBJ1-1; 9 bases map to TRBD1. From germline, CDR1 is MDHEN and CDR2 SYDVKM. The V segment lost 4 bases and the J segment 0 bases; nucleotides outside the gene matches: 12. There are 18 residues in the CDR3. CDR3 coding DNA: TGTGCCAGCAGTTCTCCTAGACAGGGGGTAGATCTGAACACTGAAGCTTTCTTT. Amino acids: CASSSPRQGVDLNTEAFF. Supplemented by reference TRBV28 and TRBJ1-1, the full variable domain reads DVKVTQSSRYLVKRTGEKVFLECVQDMDHENMFWYRQDPGLGLRLIYFSYDVKMKEKGDIPEGYSVSREKKERFSLILESASTNQTSMYLCASSSPRQGVDLNTEAFFGQGTRLTVV.

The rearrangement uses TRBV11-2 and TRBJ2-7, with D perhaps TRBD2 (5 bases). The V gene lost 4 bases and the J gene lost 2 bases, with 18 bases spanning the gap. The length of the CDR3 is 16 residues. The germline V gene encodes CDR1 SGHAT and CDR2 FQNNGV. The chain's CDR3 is CASSSRDPQSPYEQYF. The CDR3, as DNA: TGTGCCAGCAGCTCACGGGATCCCCAGTCGCCCTACGAGCAGTACTTC.